Presented here are 4 T cell receptor beta chains from one specimen sequenced in a study of early T cells in non-severe SARS-CoV-2 infection. TCRdb processed the 5' RACE reads anew with MiXCR; each CDR3 protein has one entry. The sample yields 60,000 or so distinct CDR3 sequences, 10% seen once. Sequencing input: whole blood. These receptors originate from an adult who was a healthcare worker with PCR-confirmed SARS-CoV-2 infection or an uninfected control (not recorded which).

Ten or more counts support this clonotype. Here the CDR3 reads CASSLRGEGYEQYF. The CDR3 nucleotides read TGTGCCAGCAGCTTACGGGGAGAGGGCTACGAGCAGTACTTC. The chain recombines TRBV7-9 with TRBJ2-7; perhaps TRBD2 as D (5 bases). CDR3 length equals 14 residues. Germline loops: CDR1 SEHNR, CDR2 FQNEAQ (reference sequence). Trimming removed 2 bases at V and 3 bases at J, with 11 bases between.

This rearrangement joins TRBV29-1 to TRBJ2-7, with D hard to call. Germline loops: CDR1 SQVTM, CDR2 ANQGSEA. The CDR3 covers 15 residues. V was clipped by 4 bases and J by 4 bases, with 20 bases between them. The CDR3 nucleotides are TGCAGCGTTGGGGCCCCACGAATAACCAGTTACGAGCAGTACTTC. Protein: CSVGAPRITSYEQYF.

This clonotype was counted at least ten times. The CDR3 region is CASSLAGSYNEQFF. CDR3 nucleotides: TGTGCCAGCAGCCTTGCGGGGTCCTACAATGAGCAGTTCTTC. The chain is built from TRBV9 and TRBJ2-1; perhaps TRBD2 as D (6 bases). The CDR3 covers 14 residues. Germline V gene sequence: CDR1 SGDLS, CDR2 YYNGEE. Trimming stripped 4 bases from V and 1 base from J, with 9 bases between.

This clonotype was detected a few times. The chain combines TRBV5-1 with TRBJ2-5; TRBD1 aligns across 12 bases. CDR3 length: 15 amino acids. Per the germline V gene, CDR1 is SGHRS and CDR2 is YFSETQ. V trimming: 0 bases; J trimming: 5 bases; junction bases outside the gene matches: 2. CDR3 loop: CASSLVGQGAETQYF. In DNA, the CDR3 is TGCGCCAGCAGCTTGGTGGGACAGGGGGCGGAGACCCAGTACTTC.